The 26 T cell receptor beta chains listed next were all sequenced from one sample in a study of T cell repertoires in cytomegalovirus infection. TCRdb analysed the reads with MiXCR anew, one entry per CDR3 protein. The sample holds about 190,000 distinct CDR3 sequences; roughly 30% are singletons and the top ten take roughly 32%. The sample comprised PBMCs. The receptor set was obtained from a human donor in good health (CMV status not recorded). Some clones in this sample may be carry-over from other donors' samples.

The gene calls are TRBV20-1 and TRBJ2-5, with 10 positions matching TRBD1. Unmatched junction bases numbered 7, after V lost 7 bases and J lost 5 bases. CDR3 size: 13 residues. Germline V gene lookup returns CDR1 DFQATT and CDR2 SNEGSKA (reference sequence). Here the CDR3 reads CSVRDRGLETQYF. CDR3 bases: TGCAGTGTCCGGGACAGGGGCTTGGAGACCCAGTACTTC.

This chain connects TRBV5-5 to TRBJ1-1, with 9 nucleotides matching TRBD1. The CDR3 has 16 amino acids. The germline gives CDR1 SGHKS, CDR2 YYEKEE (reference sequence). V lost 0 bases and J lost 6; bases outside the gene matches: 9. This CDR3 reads CASSLGDRERIAEAFF. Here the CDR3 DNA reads TGTGCCAGCAGCTTGGGGGACAGGGAAAGAATCGCTGAAGCTTTCTTT. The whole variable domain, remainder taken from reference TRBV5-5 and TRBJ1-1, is DAGVTQSPTHLIKTRGQQVTLRCSPISGHKSVSWYQQVLGQGPQFIFQYYEKEERGRGNFPDRFSARQFPNYSSELNVNALLLGDSALYLCASSLGDRERIAEAFFGQGTRLTVV.

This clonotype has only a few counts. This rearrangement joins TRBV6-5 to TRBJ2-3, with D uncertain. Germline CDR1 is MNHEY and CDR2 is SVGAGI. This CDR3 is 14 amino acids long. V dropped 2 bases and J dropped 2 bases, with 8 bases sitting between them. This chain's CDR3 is CASSYGAATDTQYF. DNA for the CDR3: TGTGCCAGCAGTTACGGAGCAGCCACAGATACGCAGTATTTT.

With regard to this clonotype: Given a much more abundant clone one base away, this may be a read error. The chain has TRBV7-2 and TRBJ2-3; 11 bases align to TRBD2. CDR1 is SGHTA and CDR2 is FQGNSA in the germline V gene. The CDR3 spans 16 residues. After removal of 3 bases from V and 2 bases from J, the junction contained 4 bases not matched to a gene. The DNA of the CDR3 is TGTGCCAGCAGCTTTAGACTAGCGGGGAACACAGATACGCAGTATTTT. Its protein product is CASSFRLAGNTDTQYF.

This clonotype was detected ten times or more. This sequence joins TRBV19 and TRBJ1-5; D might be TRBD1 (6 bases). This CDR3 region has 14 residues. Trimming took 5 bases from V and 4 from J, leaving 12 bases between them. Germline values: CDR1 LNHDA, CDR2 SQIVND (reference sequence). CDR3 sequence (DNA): TGTGCCAGTAGTCCCGGGACATTTAATCAGCCCCAGCATTTT. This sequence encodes CASSPGTFNQPQHF.

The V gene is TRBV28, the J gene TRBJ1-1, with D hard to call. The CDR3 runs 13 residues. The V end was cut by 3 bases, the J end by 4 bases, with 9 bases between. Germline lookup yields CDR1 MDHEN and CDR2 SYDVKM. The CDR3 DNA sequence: TGTGCCAGCAGTTTCCGGCAAGCCACTGAAGCTTTCTTT. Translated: CASSFRQATEAFF.

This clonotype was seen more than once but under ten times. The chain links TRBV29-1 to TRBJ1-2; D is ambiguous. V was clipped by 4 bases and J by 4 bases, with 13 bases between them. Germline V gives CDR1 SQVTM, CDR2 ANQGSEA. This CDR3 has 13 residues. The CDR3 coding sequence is TGCAGCGTTGGGGCAGAGGGTGGCTATGGCTACACCTTC. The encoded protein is CSVGAEGGYGYTF.

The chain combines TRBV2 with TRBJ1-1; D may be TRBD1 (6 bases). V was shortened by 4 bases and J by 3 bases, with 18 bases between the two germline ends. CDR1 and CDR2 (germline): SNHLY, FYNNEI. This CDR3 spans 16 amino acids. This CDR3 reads CASSVFYRTDYTEAFF. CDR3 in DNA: TGTGCCAGCAGTGTCTTCTACCGGACAGATTACACTGAAGCTTTCTTT.

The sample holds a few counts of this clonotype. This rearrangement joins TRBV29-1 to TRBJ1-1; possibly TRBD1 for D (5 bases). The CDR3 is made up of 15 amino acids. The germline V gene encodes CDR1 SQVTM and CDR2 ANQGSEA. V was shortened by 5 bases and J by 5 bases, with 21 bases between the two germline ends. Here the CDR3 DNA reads TGCAGCGTTTCAGTGGGGCCCCGTGAGGGGACTGAAGCTTTCTTT. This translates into CSVSVGPREGTEAFF.

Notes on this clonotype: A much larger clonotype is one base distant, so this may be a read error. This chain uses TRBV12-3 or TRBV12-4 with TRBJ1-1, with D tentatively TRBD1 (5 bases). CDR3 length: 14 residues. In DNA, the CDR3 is TGTACCAGCAGTCCGCGGGGGGACGACACTGAAGCTTTCTTT. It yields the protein CTSSPRGDDTEAFF.

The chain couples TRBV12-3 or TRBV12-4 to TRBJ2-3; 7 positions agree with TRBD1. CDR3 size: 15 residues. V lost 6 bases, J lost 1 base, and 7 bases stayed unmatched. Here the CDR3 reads CASRYHGQGTDTQYF. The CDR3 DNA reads TGTGCCAGCAGATACCACGGACAGGGCACAGATACGCAGTATTTT.

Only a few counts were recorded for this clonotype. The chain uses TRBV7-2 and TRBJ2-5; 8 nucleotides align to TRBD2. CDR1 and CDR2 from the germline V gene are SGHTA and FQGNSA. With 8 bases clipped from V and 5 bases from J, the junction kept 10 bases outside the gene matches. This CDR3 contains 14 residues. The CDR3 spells CASRNGGGAETQYF. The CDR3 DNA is TGTGCCAGCCGGAACGGGGGGGGGGCGGAGACCCAGTACTTC.

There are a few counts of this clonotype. The chain's CDR3 is CSANPAGRYNEQFF. CDR3 nucleotides: TGCAGTGCTAATCCAGCGGGGCGGTACAATGAGCAGTTCTTC. The chain has TRBV20-1 and TRBJ2-1; TRBD2 agrees at 7 bases. V lost 4 bases and J lost 4; bases outside the gene matches: 7. CDR3 length: 14 amino acids. CDR1 DFQATT and CDR2 SNEGSKA come from the germline V gene (reference sequence).

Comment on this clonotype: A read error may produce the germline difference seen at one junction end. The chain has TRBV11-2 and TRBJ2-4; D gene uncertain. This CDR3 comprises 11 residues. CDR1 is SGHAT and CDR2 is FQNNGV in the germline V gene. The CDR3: CATSSQKIQYF. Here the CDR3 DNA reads TGTGCCACGTCGAGCCAAAAAATTCAGTACTTC.

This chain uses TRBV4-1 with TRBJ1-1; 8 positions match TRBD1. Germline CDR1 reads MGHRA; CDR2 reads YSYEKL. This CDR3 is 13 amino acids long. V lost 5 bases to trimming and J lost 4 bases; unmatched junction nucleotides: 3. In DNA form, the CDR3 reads TGCGCCAGCAGCTACACAGGGGGCACTGAAGCTTTCTTT. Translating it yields CASSYTGGTEAFF.

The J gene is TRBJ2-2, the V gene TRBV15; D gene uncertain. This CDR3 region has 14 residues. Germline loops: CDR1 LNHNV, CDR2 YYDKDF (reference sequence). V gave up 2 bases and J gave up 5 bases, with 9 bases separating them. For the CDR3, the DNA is TGTGCCACCAGCAGACTAGTCGGGACCGGGGAGCTGTTTTTT. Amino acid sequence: CATSRLVGTGELFF. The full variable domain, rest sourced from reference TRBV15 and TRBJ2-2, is DAMVIQNPRYQVTQFGKPVTLSCSQTLNHNVMYWYQQKSSQAPKLLFHYYDKDFNNEADTPDNFQSRRPNTSFCFLDIRSPGLGDTAMYLCATSRLVGTGELFFGEGSRLTVL.

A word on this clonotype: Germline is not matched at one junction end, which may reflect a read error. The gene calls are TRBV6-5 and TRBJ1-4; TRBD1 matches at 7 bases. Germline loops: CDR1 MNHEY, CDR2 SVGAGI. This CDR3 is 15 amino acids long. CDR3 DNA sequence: TGTGCCAGCAGGACGACAGGGAGGGCTAATGTAAAACTGTTTTTT. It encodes CASRTTGRANVKLFF.

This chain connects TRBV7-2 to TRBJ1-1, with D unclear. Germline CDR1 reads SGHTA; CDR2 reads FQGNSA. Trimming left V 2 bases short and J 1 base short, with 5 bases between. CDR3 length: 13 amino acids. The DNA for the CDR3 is TGTGCCAGCAGCTTACTCCCGAACACTGAAGCTTTCTTT. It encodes CASSLLPNTEAFF.

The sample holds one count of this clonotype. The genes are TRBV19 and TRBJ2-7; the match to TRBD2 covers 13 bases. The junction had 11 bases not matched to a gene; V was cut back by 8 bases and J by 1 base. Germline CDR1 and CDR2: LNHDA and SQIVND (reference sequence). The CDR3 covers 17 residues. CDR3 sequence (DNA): TGTGCCAGTTCAGCGACTAGCGGGGGGTATGGATCCTACGAGCAGTACTTC. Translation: CASSATSGGYGSYEQYF.

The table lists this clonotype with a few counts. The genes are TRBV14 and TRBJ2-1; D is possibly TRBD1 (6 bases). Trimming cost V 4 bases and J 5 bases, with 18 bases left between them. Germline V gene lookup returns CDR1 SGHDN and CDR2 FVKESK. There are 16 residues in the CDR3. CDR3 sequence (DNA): TGTGCCAGCAGCCTTCGACAGGAACTATACGACAATGAGCAGTTCTTC. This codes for CASSLRQELYDNEQFF.

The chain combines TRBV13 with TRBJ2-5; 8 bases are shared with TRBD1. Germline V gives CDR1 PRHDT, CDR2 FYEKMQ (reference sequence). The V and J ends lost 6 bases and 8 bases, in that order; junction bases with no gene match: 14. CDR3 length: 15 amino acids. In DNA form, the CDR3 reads TGTGCCAGCAGTTCGGGACAGGAAAAAAGAGACACCCAGTACTTC. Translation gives CASSSGQEKRDTQYF. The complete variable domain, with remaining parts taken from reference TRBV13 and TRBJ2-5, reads AAGVIQSPRHLIKEKRETATLKCYPIPRHDTVYWYQQGPGQDPQFLISFYEKMQSDKGSIPDRFSAQQFSDYHSELNMSSLELGDSALYFCASSSGQEKRDTQYFGPGTRLLVL.

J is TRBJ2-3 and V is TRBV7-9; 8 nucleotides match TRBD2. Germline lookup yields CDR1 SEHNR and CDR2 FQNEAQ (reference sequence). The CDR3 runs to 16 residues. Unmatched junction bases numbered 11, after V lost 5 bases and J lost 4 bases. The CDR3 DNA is TGTGCCAGCAGCCCTCCTGACTCCGGGGGGGCAGATACGCAGTATTTT. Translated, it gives CASSPPDSGGADTQYF.

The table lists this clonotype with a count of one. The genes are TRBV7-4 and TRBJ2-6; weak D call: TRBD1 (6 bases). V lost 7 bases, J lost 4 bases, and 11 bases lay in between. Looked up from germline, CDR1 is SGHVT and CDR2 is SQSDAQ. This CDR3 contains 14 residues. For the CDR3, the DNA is TGTGCCAGCACTGGGGGCGAGGGGGCCAACGTCCTGACTTTC. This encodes CASTGGEGANVLTF. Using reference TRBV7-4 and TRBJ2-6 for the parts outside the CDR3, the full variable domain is GAGVSQSPRYKVAKRGRDVALRCDSISGHVTLYWYRQTLGQGSEVLTYSQSDAQRDKSGRPSGRFSAERPERSVSTLKIQRTEQGDSAVYLCASTGGEGANVLTFGAGSRLTVL.

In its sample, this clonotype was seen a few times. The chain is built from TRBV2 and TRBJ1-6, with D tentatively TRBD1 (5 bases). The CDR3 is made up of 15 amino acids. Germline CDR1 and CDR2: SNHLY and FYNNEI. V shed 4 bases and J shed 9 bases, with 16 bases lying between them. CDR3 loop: CASSVTGGGISPLHF. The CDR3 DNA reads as TGTGCCAGCAGTGTGACCGGCGGGGGAATTTCACCCCTCCACTTT.

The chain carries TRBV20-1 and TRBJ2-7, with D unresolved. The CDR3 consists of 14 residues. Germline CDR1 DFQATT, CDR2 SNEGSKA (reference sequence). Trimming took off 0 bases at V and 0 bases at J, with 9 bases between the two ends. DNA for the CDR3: TGCAGTGCTAGAGATCAGAGGAGCTCCTACGAGCAGTACTTC. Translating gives CSARDQRSSYEQYF.

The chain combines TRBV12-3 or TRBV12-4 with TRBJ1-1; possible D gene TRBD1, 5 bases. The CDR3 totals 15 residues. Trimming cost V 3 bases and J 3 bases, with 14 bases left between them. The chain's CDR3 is CASSLGRGRDTEAFF. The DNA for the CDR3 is TGTGCCAGCAGTTTGGGTCGGGGCAGGGACACTGAAGCTTTCTTT.